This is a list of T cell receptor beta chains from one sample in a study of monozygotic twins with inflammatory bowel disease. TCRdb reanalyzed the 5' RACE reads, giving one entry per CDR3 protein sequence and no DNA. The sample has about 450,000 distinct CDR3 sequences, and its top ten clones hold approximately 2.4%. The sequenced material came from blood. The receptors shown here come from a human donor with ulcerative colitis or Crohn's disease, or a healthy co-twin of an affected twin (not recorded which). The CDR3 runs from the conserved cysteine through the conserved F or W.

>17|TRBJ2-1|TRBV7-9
CASSQGGLAGLYDEQFF
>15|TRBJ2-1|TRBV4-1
CASSLQQVDYNEQFF
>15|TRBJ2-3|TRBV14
CASSQDLIGWDTQYF
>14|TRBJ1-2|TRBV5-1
CASSPDGGGYGYTF
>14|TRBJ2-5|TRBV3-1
CASTPALAVETQYF
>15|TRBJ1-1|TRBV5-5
CASSLALTVNTEAFF
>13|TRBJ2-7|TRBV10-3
CAIRGGLEYEQYF
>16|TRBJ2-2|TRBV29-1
CSVIPGLAANTGELFF
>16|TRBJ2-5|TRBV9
CASSVGVVPIRETQYF
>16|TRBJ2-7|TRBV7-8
CASREGAGGRTYEQYF
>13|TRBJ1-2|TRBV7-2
CASSQEINYGYTF